These T cell receptor beta chains were read from a single sample in a study of Graves' ophthalmopathy and Graves' hyperthyroidism. A single record per CDR3 protein comes from TCRdb applying MiXCR to the multiplex PCR reads. The sample has over a million distinct CDR3 sequences; 35% to 45% are singletons. The material sequenced was peripheral blood or thyroid tissue (not recorded which). Every receptor here comes from an adult man with Graves' hyperthyroidism. The CDR3 runs from the conserved cysteine through the conserved F or W.

j_gene	v_gene	CDR3aa
TRBJ2-6	TRBV7-6	CASSLRGSGANVLTF
TRBJ2-2	TRBV29-1	CSVEDLKRGDTGELFF
TRBJ2-7	TRBV20-1	CSARRTESSYEQYF
TRBJ2-7	TRBV20-1	CSASPSGSYEQYF
TRBJ2-7	TRBV7-2	CASSTPLGGNNEQYF
TRBJ1-2	TRBV29-1	CSVRSGLYGYTF
TRBJ2-7	TRBV25-1	CASVIPGRSYEQYF
TRBJ2-3	TRBV12-3/TRBV12-4	CASTSSRDYNHPANTQYF
TRBJ1-2	TRBV20-1	CSASRQGNGYTF
TRBJ2-5	TRBV7-9	CASSQFRGKTQYF
TRBJ2-2	TRBV5-1	CASSTDRRGTGELFF
TRBJ1-1	TRBV6-6	CASSYEENTEAFF
TRBJ2-5	TRBV7-9	CASSTDRGLFQETQYF
TRBJ2-7	TRBV19	CASGAGGENEQYF
TRBJ2-6	TRBV7-2	CASSLGTGGLGGANVLTF
TRBJ2-2	TRBV5-1	CASRPQQRGNTGELFF
TRBJ1-1	TRBV10-2	CASSEPDTLNTEAFF
TRBJ1-4	TRBV4-3	CASSSWGVNEKLFF
TRBJ2-3	TRBV20-1	CSAPRGVTPDTQYF
TRBJ1-1	TRBV7-2	CASSSTRTSTEAFF
TRBJ1-1	TRBV6-5	CASSYPRTGVNTEAFF
TRBJ2-7	TRBV7-6	CASTLGLAGGDEQYF
TRBJ1-1	TRBV25-1	CASVRQGSPEAFF
TRBJ2-7	TRBV7-2	CASSPRGTGSSSYEQYF
TRBJ2-2	TRBV2	CASSTPGLAGDTGELFF
TRBJ2-2	TRBV2	CASTRTGPHKNTGELFF
TRBJ2-7	TRBV7-8	CASSSRTSTNEQYF
TRBJ2-7	TRBV6-5	CASSADRPAYEQYF
TRBJ1-2	TRBV20-1	CSARSKTAGGYYGYTF
TRBJ2-5	TRBV7-2	CASMGLAVQETQYF
TRBJ2-5	TRBV5-1	CASSYGTSELQETQYF
TRBJ1-1	TRBV29-1	CSVGGTGGTEAFF
TRBJ1-4	TRBV6-5	CASSRLASLMKNCFF
TRBJ2-5	TRBV20-1	CSARDTRQETQYF
TRBJ2-5	TRBV19	CASSPRQGSPGWETQYF
TRBJ1-3	TRBV7-2	CASSFRRFTGNTIYF
TRBJ1-1	TRBV19	CASRENLNTEAFF
TRBJ1-1	TRBV12-3/TRBV12-4	CASSPFGGAREAFF
TRBJ2-7	TRBV2	CASKRQGLSYEQYF
TRBJ2-7	TRBV7-9	CASSPLRTSGGYEQYF
-	TRBV9	CASSVGGAVNGGSPLHF
TRBJ1-5	TRBV10-3	CAISGGDSNQPQHF
TRBJ1-2	TRBV12-3/TRBV12-4	CASSLRRGPNYGYTF
TRBJ1-6	TRBV6-5	CASNLEPNSPLHF
TRBJ2-7	TRBV20-1	CSAPGTSNYEQYF
TRBJ1-2	TRBV7-7	CASSHKGIYGYTF
TRBJ1-2	TRBV10-2	CASSDSQGAFRGYTF
TRBJ2-7	TRBV9	CASSPYRTGLEQYF
TRBJ1-1	TRBV12-3/TRBV12-4	CASSFDGGQTEAFF